These T cell receptor beta chains were read from a single sample in a study of blood T cell repertoires in COVID-19. TCRdb's table, derived via immunoSEQ multiplex PCR, lists solely in-frame clones and lacks some. Among over 85,000 clones listed, roughly 80% were seen once. Sequencing was performed on peripheral blood. These receptors were taken from a human donor in a cohort sampled during active COVID-19. Both conserved end residues are part of each CDR3. Clone size, where shown, is once, few, many, or a class for clones that have expanded.

CDR3 protein	clone size	CDR3 length	V gene
CASSATGTYGYTF	-	13	TRBV25-1
CASSFSRQVDTEAFF	-	15	TRBV11-1
CASSPGQGRAFF	-	12	TRBV28
CASTGTWDIQYF	-	12	TRBV5-5
CASSLAPSSSDTQYF	-	15	TRBV5-1
CASSRDSVFYGYTF	once	14	TRBV5-5
CSARTGYNQPQHF	-	13	TRBV29-1
CASSLDGSTNEKLFF	few	15	TRBV5-1
CASSEMARVGNSPLHF	-	16	TRBV6-1
CASSLDGSGTGVREQYF	-	17	TRBV11-2
CASTGQGKGNEQFF	-	14	TRBV7-9
CASSHGGRQYF	-	11	TRBV14
CATEGQGFSNQPQHF	-	15	TRBV19
CASSFGADQPQHF	-	13	TRBV12-3/TRBV12-4
CASSLGDRGRDGYTF	many	15	TRBV5-8
CAISESRYEQYF	-	12	TRBV10-3
CASSQSEGLNSPLHF	-	15	TRBV5-1
CASSLSQLNTEAFF	-	14	TRBV7-9
CSVRPGLAGGSTQYF	-	15	TRBV29-1
CASSPLGPPYEQYF	-	14	TRBV18